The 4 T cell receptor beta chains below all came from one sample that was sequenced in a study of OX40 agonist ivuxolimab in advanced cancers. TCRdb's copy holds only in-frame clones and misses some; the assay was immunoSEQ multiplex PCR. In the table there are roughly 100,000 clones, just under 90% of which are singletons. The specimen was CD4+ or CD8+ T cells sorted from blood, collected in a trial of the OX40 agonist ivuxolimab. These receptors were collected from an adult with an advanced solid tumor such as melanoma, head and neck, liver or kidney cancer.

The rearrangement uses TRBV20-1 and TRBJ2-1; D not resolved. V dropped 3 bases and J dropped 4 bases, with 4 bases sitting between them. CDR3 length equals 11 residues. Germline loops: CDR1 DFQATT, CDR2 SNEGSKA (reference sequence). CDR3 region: CSAREYNEQFF. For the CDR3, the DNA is TGCAGTGCTAGGGAATACAATGAGCAGTTCTTC.

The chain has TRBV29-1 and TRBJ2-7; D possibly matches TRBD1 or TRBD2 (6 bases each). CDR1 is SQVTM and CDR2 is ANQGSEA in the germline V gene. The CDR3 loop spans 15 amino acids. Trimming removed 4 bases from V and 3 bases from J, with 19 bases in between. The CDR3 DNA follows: TGCAGCGTTGCACGGCGGGACACGGGCTTCTACGAGCAGTACTTC. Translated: CSVARRDTGFYEQYF.

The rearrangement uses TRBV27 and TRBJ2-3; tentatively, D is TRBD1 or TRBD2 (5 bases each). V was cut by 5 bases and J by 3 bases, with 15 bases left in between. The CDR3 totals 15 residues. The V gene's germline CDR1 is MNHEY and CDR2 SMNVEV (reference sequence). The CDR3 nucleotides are TGTGCCAGCAGTCTAGCAGGGAGAAGGACAGATACGCAGTATTTT. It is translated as CASSLAGRRTDTQYF.

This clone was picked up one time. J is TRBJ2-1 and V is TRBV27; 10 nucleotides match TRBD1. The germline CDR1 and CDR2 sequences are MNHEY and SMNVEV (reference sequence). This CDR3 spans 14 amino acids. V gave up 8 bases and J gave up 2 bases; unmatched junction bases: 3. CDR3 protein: CASRDRGPYNEQFF. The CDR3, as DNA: TGTGCCAGCCGCGACAGGGGGCCCTACAATGAGCAGTTCTTC.